What follows are 23 T cell receptor beta chains derived from one specimen sequenced in a study of T cells after yellow fever vaccination. One entry per CDR3 protein, called by TCRdb with MiXCR from the 5' RACE reads. This sample carries just under 600,000 distinct CDR3 sequences, about 14% of them seen once, and the ten largest clones take about 14%. Sequencing used PBMCs, obtained on the day of the yellow fever booster vaccination. All receptors come from a man aged 30 to 45 who received the YFV17D yellow fever vaccine.

The V gene is TRBV7-2, the J gene TRBJ2-7; D is perhaps TRBD2 (7 bases). CDR3 length: 15 amino acids. The germline CDR1 and CDR2 sequences are SGHTA and FQGNSA. Trimming cost V 5 bases and J 4 bases, with 18 bases left between them. This CDR3 is CASSPGGLGQYEQYF. The CDR3, as DNA: TGTGCCAGCAGCCCGGGGGGCCTTGGACAGTACGAGCAGTACTTC.

This clonotype was detected only a few times. The J gene is TRBJ1-1, the V gene TRBV29-1, with no clear D. V was pared by 6 bases and J by 4 bases, with 15 bases between. The CDR3 spans 13 residues. Germline V gene lookup returns CDR1 SQVTM and CDR2 ANQGSEA. CDR3 bases: TGCAGCGTGTGGACGGAAATGGGCACTGAAGCTTTCTTT. Translating gives CSVWTEMGTEAFF.

The gene calls are TRBV20-1 and TRBJ2-7; 7 bases are a match to TRBD1. The CDR3 loop spans 14 amino acids. Germline V CDR1 and CDR2: DFQATT, SNEGSKA (reference sequence). V lost 0 bases, J lost 5 bases, and 7 bases stayed unmatched. The CDR3 reads CSAREGRGSDEQYF. The CDR3 nucleotides are TGCAGTGCTAGAGAAGGCAGGGGGTCCGACGAGCAGTACTTC.

This chain uses TRBV5-4 with TRBJ2-5, with D unclear. V was pared by 0 bases and J by 4 bases, with 10 bases between. Germline-derived CDR1 and CDR2 are SGHNT and YYREEE (reference sequence). The CDR3 length is 14 residues. In nucleotides, the CDR3 is TGTGCCAGCAGCTTGGACAGTGTACGAGAGACCCAGTACTTC. Protein: CASSLDSVRETQYF.

The sample holds a few counts of this clonotype. The chain joins TRBV21-1 to TRBJ1-5; the D call of TRBD1 is as the table states it, not checked on the DNA. TRBV21-1 is classified as a pseudogene. This CDR3 is 16 amino acids long. This CDR3 is CASTPISDNSNQPQHF. In DNA, the CDR3 is TGTGCCAGCACCCCCATAAGTGACAATAGCAATCAGCCCCAGCATTTT.

This clonotype was counted only a few times. DNA for the CDR3: TGTGCCATCAGTGAGAAACAGGACCCTCCTAGAACGCAGTATTTT. Protein product: CAISEKQDPPRTQYF. J is TRBJ2-3 and V is TRBV10-3; D may be TRBD1 (5 bases). The CDR3 runs to 15 residues. Germline loops: CDR1 ENHRY, CDR2 SYGVKD. V was cut by 2 bases and J by 9 bases, with 18 bases left in between.

The chain couples TRBV9 to TRBJ2-6, with 8 nucleotides matching TRBD2. Looked up from germline, CDR1 is SGDLS and CDR2 is YYNGEE. The length of the CDR3 is 18 residues. J was trimmed by 0 bases and V by 4 bases; bases with no gene match: 9. CDR3 protein: CASSSGRGASSGANVLTF. Here the CDR3 DNA reads TGTGCCAGCAGCTCCGGGCGGGGGGCCAGCTCTGGGGCCAACGTCCTGACTTTC.

This rearrangement joins TRBV11-2 to TRBJ2-7, with TRBD1 as a possible D gene (5 bases). With 4 bases removed from V and 1 base from J, the gap between germline ends came to 14 bases. The CDR3 contains 15 residues. In germline, CDR1 is SGHAT, CDR2 FQNNGV. Here the CDR3 DNA reads TGTGCCAGCAGCTCGATCAAAAGGGGTTCCTACGAGCAGTACTTC. Its protein is CASSSIKRGSYEQYF.

The chain joins TRBV2 to TRBJ2-5; TRBD1 agrees at 8 bases. This CDR3 has 16 amino acids. Germline trimming cut 6 bases from V and 0 bases from J; bases unmatched to any gene: 9. From germline, CDR1 is SNHLY and CDR2 FYNNEI. The CDR3 nucleotides read TGTGCCAGCAGAACGTGGTCCAGGGGGCACCAAGAGACCCAGTACTTC. This gives the protein CASRTWSRGHQETQYF.

This clonotype was seen only a few times. This chain joins TRBV5-1 and TRBJ2-4; possibly TRBD1 or TRBD2 for D (5 bases each). Germline V gene lookup returns CDR1 SGHRS and CDR2 YFSETQ. The CDR3 is made up of 16 amino acids. Trimming cost V 4 bases and J 3 bases, with 17 bases left between them. CDR3 sequence reads: CASSPGAELVKNIQYF. CDR3 DNA sequence: TGCGCCAGCAGCCCCGGGGCGGAGTTAGTCAAAAACATTCAGTACTTC.

This clonotype was seen only a few times. The chain recombines TRBV2 with TRBJ1-1; no definite D call. The CDR3 sequence is 10 residues long. V lost 10 bases to trimming and J lost 2 bases, with 5 bases between them. The germline V gene encodes CDR1 SNHLY and CDR2 FYNNEI. As DNA, the CDR3 is TGTGCCATCGACAACACTGAAGCTTTCTTT. Its protein is CAIDNTEAFF.

This clonotype was counted only a few times. J is TRBJ2-6 and V is TRBV3-1; D is ambiguous. V was trimmed by 2 bases and J by 2 bases, leaving 7 bases between them. The germline V gene encodes CDR1 LGHDT and CDR2 YNNKEL (reference sequence). This CDR3 is built from 15 residues. The CDR3 loop reads CASSQPGPGANVLTF. CDR3 in DNA: TGTGCCAGCAGCCAACCCGGGCCTGGGGCCAACGTCCTGACTTTC.

This clonotype was detected a few times. The V call is TRBV7-9, the J call TRBJ1-2, with 9 bases aligning to TRBD1. This CDR3 is built from 14 residues. Per the germline V gene, CDR1 is SEHNR and CDR2 is FQNEAQ (reference sequence). V trimming: 5 bases; J trimming: 8 bases; junction bases outside the gene matches: 9. The CDR3 loop is CASSKGQGLSGYTF. The CDR3 coding sequence is TGTGCCAGCAGCAAGGGACAGGGATTAAGCGGCTACACCTTC. The full variable domain, with the rest looked up from reference TRBV7-9 and TRBJ1-2, is DTGVSQNPRHKITKRGQNVTFRCDPISEHNRLYWYRQTLGQGPEFLTYFQNEAQLEKSRLLSDRFSAERPKGSFSTLEIQRTEQGDSAMYLCASSKGQGLSGYTFGSGTRLTVV.

This chain connects TRBV29-1 to TRBJ2-1; 7 positions agree with TRBD1. The CDR3 totals 13 residues. Germline V lookup: CDR1 SQVTM, CDR2 ANQGSEA. Trimming cost V 7 bases and J 8 bases; bases outside gene matches: 11. DNA of the CDR3: TGCAGCGCTGGGACAGTATTTGTGTATGAGCAGTTCTTC. It specifies CSAGTVFVYEQFF.

V gene TRBV5-4 combines with J gene TRBJ2-6; D is unclear. The length of the CDR3 is 15 residues. V lost 1 base, J lost 0 bases, and 5 bases lay in between. In germline, CDR1 is SGHNT, CDR2 YYREEE (reference sequence). The CDR3 coding sequence is TGTGCCAGCAGCTTGCCCGGCTCTGGGGCCAACGTCCTGACTTTC. Its translation: CASSLPGSGANVLTF.

This clonotype was found a few times. V is TRBV19 and J is TRBJ2-3; TRBD2 agrees at 8 bases. The V segment lost 7 bases and the J segment 8 bases; nucleotides outside the gene matches: 2. The CDR3 sequence is 11 residues long. The germline V gene has CDR1 LNHDA and CDR2 SQIVND (reference sequence). The CDR3 coding sequence is TGTGCCAGTACCGGGGGGGCTACGCAGTATTTT. Translating gives CASTGGATQYF. Combining the CDR3 with reference TRBV19 and TRBJ2-3 gives the whole variable domain DGGITQSPKYLFRKEGQNVTLSCEQNLNHDAMYWYRQDPGQGLRLIYYSQIVNDFQKGDIAEGYSVSREKKESFPLTVTSAQKNPTAFYLCASTGGATQYFGPGTRLTVL.

This clonotype was seen more than once but under ten times. The chain combines TRBV7-9 with TRBJ2-5; no clear D gene. The CDR3 length is 13 residues. Trimming pared 0 bases from V and 5 bases from J, leaving 7 bases between. Germline-derived CDR1 and CDR2 are SEHNR and FQNEAQ (reference sequence). CDR3 loop: CASSLAVTETQYF. The CDR3 DNA reads as TGTGCCAGCAGCTTAGCGGTCACGGAGACCCAGTACTTC.

This clonotype was observed a few times. The V call is TRBV30, the J call TRBJ2-7; no firm D call. The CDR3 extends over 13 amino acids. Germline V CDR1 and CDR2: GTSNPN, SVGIG (reference sequence). V lost 3 bases to trimming and J lost 3 bases, with 12 bases between them. The CDR3 region has the DNA TGTGCCTGGAGGCCGGATCCGGGCTACGAGCAGTACTTC. Residues: CAWRPDPGYEQYF.

This clonotype was found a few times. V usage is TRBV6-5 and J usage is TRBJ2-3, with no clear D. The V gene lost 2 bases and the J gene lost 5 bases, with 8 bases spanning the gap. The CDR3 extends over 13 amino acids. Germline-derived CDR1 and CDR2 are MNHEY and SVGAGI. The CDR3, as DNA: TGTGCCAGCAGTTACAGGGAATTAGATACGCAGTATTTT. Amino acid sequence: CASSYRELDTQYF.

The chain employs TRBV18 and TRBJ2-2, with D maybe TRBD2 (6 bases). Trimming removed 5 bases at V and 2 bases at J, with 12 bases between. The V gene's germline CDR1 is KGHSH and CDR2 LQKENI. The CDR3 is 15 residues long. The CDR3 DNA is TGTGCCAGCTCAACGGCAGGGACTAACACCGGGGAGCTGTTTTTT. It translates to CASSTAGTNTGELFF. Using reference TRBV18 and TRBJ2-2 for the parts outside the CDR3, the full variable domain is NAGVMQNPRHLVRRRGQEARLRCSPMKGHSHVYWYRQLPEEGLKFMVYLQKENIIDESGMPKERFSAEFPKEGPSILRIQQVVRGDSAAYFCASSTAGTNTGELFFGEGSRLTVL.

The rearrangement uses TRBV3-1 and TRBJ1-2; 11 nucleotides line up with TRBD1. J gave up 4 bases and V 4 bases, and 5 bases lay outside the gene matches. In germline, CDR1 is LGHDT, CDR2 YNNKEL (reference sequence). CDR3 size: 15 residues. The CDR3 nucleotides read TGTGCCAGCAGCCCCGGGACAGGGGGTACCTATGGCTACACCTTC. Translation gives CASSPGTGGTYGYTF. Based on the CDR3 plus reference TRBV3-1 and TRBJ1-2, the full variable domain is DTAVSQTPKYLVTQMGNDKSIKCEQNLGHDTMYWYKQDSKKFLKIMFSYNNKELIINETVPNRFSPKSPDKAHLNLHINSLELGDSAVYFCASSPGTGGTYGYTFGSGTRLTVV.

The CDR3, as DNA: TGTGCCAGCCGGGGGGCGTTTAACACCGGGGAGCTGTTTTTT. Protein product: CASRGAFNTGELFF. The chain carries TRBV6-1 and TRBJ2-2; weak D call: TRBD2 (7 bases). The germline CDR1 and CDR2 sequences are MNHNS and SASEGT. V was shortened by 8 bases and J by 2 bases, with 12 bases between the two germline ends. CDR3 length: 14 amino acids.

The CDR3 spells CASSLPRGNQPQHF. In nucleotides, the CDR3 is TGTGCCAGCAGCTTACCCCGGGGCAATCAGCCCCAGCATTTT. The rearrangement links TRBV7-8 to TRBJ1-5; no clear D gene. Trimming took 2 bases from V and 2 from J, leaving 7 bases between them. This CDR3 region has 14 residues. CDR1 and CDR2 from the germline V gene are SGHVS and FQNEAQ.